A selection of T cell receptor beta chains follows, all from one sample in a study of blood T cell repertoires in COVID-19. Sequencing used immunoSEQ multiplex PCR; TCRdb keeps in-frame clones, though not all of them. The sample has roughly 18,000 clones, 75% to 90% seen once. The sample consisted of peripheral blood. These receptors were collected from a man older than 75 with acute or convalescent COVID-19. CDR3s include the opening cysteine and the closing phenylalanine or tryptophan. The D gene is left open where the match is weak. A row's size may be missing; if present it is once, few, many or a size class.

cdr3_nt	cdr3_aa	clone_size	j_call	v_call	cdr3_length	d_call
TGTGCCATCAGTGACTCTCTAGCGATCGGGGAGCTGTTTTTT	CAISDSLAIGELFF	few	TRBJ2-2	TRBV10-3	14	-
TGTGCCAGCAGTCCTACTTCAGATACGCAGTATTTT	CASSPTSDTQYF	-	TRBJ2-3	TRBV6-5	12	-
TGCAGTGCTAGTAAGCGTCATTGGGGGCCGACTAATGAAAAACTGTTTTTT	CSASKRHWGPTNEKLFF	-	TRBJ1-4	TRBV20-1	17	-
TGTGCCAGCTCCTTTACCGGGGAGCTGTTTTTT	CASSFTGELFF	-	TRBJ2-2	TRBV6-5	11	-
TGCGCCAGCAGATATGACCCGGACAGCGTCTATGGCTACACCTTC	CASRYDPDSVYGYTF	-	TRBJ1-2	TRBV5-1	15	-
TGCGCCAGCAGCCAGCGCAGGGGGAATAATTCACCCCTCCACTTT	CASSQRRGNNSPLHF	-	TRBJ1-6	TRBV4-3	15	TRBD1
TGTGCCAGCAGCCCGCTGGCTCGACGGGGCGAGCAGTACTTC	CASSPLARRGEQYF	-	TRBJ2-7	TRBV7-2	14	-
TGTGCCAGCAGCGTAGGTCCTAGCGGGGGGCACCAAGAGACCCAGTACTTC	CASSVGPSGGHQETQYF	-	TRBJ2-5	TRBV9	17	TRBD2
TGTGCCAGCAGTGCAGGGGGCGGAGTTGGCGAAAAACTGTTTTTT	CASSAGGGVGEKLFF	-	TRBJ1-4	TRBV9	15	TRBD1
TGTGCCAGCGAAGCTTCCCCAAATGAAAAACTGTTTTTT	CASEASPNEKLFF	-	TRBJ1-4	TRBV2	13	-
TGTGCCACCAGTGAGGGACAGGGTAAAAACACCATATATTTT	CATSEGQGKNTIYF	-	TRBJ1-3	TRBV24-1	14	TRBD1
TGTGCCAGCAGTTACGAGGCCTATAATTCACCCCTCCACTTT	CASSYEAYNSPLHF	-	TRBJ1-6	TRBV6-5	14	-
TGTGCCTGGAGTTCAGTGCCCAATTCGTCTGGCTACACCTTC	CAWSSVPNSSGYTF	-	TRBJ1-2	TRBV30	14	-
TGTGCCAGCAGCCAGACAGGGGTTAGCACAGATACGCAGTATTTT	CASSQTGVSTDTQYF	-	TRBJ2-3	TRBV3-1/TRBV3-2	15	TRBD1
TGCAGCGCTGGGGACAGTAGTACTCAGCCCCAGCATTTT	CSAGDSSTQPQHF	-	TRBJ1-5	TRBV29-1	13	TRBD1
TGTGCCAGCAGAGGGACAGGGAACTATGGCTACACCTTC	CASRGTGNYGYTF	-	TRBJ1-2	TRBV2	13	TRBD1
TGTGCCAGCAGCTGGGCCCCCGTCAATGAGCAGTTCTTC	CASSWAPVNEQFF	-	TRBJ2-1	TRBV7-2	13	-
TGTGCCAGCAGCTTAGGCCAGGGGACCCGGGGTGAAAAACTGTTTTTT	CASSLGQGTRGEKLFF	-	TRBJ1-4	TRBV11-2	16	-
TGTGCCAGCAGTTACTCCGGCAGCCAGGGTGGCTACACCTTC	CASSYSGSQGGYTF	-	TRBJ1-2	TRBV6-5	14	-
TGTGCCAGCAGCGTGACTAGCGGGGCCTACGAGCAGTACTTC	CASSVTSGAYEQYF	-	TRBJ2-7	TRBV9	14	TRBD2
TGTGCCAGCAGCTTAATAGCCGGCGGTAGCGGGGGGGCTAGTGAGCAGTTCTTC	CASSLIAGGSGGASEQFF	-	TRBJ2-1	TRBV7-3	18	TRBD2
TGTGCCAGCAGCTACGGGACAGGGGGTAATGAAAAACTGTTTTTT	CASSYGTGGNEKLFF	-	TRBJ1-4	TRBV5-6	15	TRBD1
TGTGCCAGCAGCTTAGAGGTACTAGCGGGTTATGGGAGCGAGCAGTACTTC	CASSLEVLAGYGSEQYF	few	TRBJ2-7	TRBV7-7	17	TRBD2
TGTGCCAGCAGTTTAAGGGGGACAGCCACCTCTGGAAACACCATATATTTT	CASSLRGTATSGNTIYF	-	TRBJ1-3	TRBV28	17	TRBD1
TGTGCCAGCAGTTTACCGGGACAGGGAACTGAAGCTTTCTTT	CASSLPGQGTEAFF	once	TRBJ1-1	TRBV6-5	14	TRBD1
TGTGCCAGCAGCTTAGGACTAGCGGGGGCCCTTTCTGGGGCCAACGTCCTGACTTTC	CASSLGLAGALSGANVLTF	-	TRBJ2-6	TRBV11-2	19	TRBD2
TGTGCCAGCAGTTTAAGGGGGCAGGAAGGCTACACCTTC	CASSLRGQEGYTF	-	TRBJ1-2	TRBV27	13	TRBD1
TGTGCCAGCAGCAATAGCGGGGGGGCTGTCGAGCAGTACTTC	CASSNSGGAVEQYF	-	TRBJ2-7	TRBV7-2	14	TRBD2
TGTGCCAGCAGACGGGGGATGAACACTGAAGCTTTCTTT	CASRRGMNTEAFF	-	TRBJ1-1	TRBV12-3/TRBV12-4	13	-
TGTGCCAGTAGTATGGATGAGACTCAAGAGACCCAGTACTTC	CASSMDETQETQYF	-	TRBJ2-5	TRBV19	14	-
TGTGCCAGCAGCGAACCGGGACTGGGGTACCAAGAGACCCAGTACTTC	CASSEPGLGYQETQYF	-	TRBJ2-5	TRBV7-2	16	-
TGTGCCAGCAAAACCGGGACAGGGGACGATCAGCCCCAGCATTTT	CASKTGTGDDQPQHF	-	TRBJ1-5	TRBV6-5	15	TRBD1
TGTGCCAGCTCACCACCGAGGGCGGGCTATGGCTACACCTTC	CASSPPRAGYGYTF	-	TRBJ1-2	TRBV18	14	-
TGTGCCACCGGGGGTAGCGGGGGAGGTACCTACAATGAGCAGTTCTTC	CATGGSGGGTYNEQFF	-	TRBJ2-1	TRBV5-4	16	TRBD2
TGTGCCAGCAGTTACTCGGGGGGGTCTAGCGGAGATACGCAGTATTTT	CASSYSGGSSGDTQYF	-	TRBJ2-3	TRBV6-5	16	TRBD2
TGTGCCAGCAGGACACCACAGGGGGCCAAAAACATTCAGTACTTC	CASRTPQGAKNIQYF	-	TRBJ2-4	TRBV6-5	15	TRBD1
TGTGCCAGTAGTATAACAGGGTGGGGGGAGCTGTTTTTT	CASSITGWGELFF	-	TRBJ2-2	TRBV19	13	-
TGTGCCAGCAGTTCCCTCAGGGATACCCAGCCCCAGCATTTT	CASSSLRDTQPQHF	-	TRBJ1-5	TRBV6-2/TRBV6-3	14	-
TGTGCCAGCAGCAAGACATCAGGGGGAGCAACTAATGAAAAACTGTTTTTT	CASSKTSGGATNEKLFF	-	TRBJ1-4	TRBV7-2	17	TRBD1
TGTGCCAGTAGGATAGGACAGGGGTTGTTGAACACTGAAGCTTTCTTT	CASRIGQGLLNTEAFF	-	TRBJ1-1	TRBV19	16	TRBD1
TGTGCCAGCATTTCAGGGGCTGGGGGCTACACCTTC	CASISGAGGYTF	-	TRBJ1-2	TRBV25-1	12	-
TGTGCCAGCAGACAGGTCGGGCCCGGGGAGCTGTTTTTT	CASRQVGPGELFF	-	TRBJ2-2	TRBV11-2	13	-
TGTGCCAGCGCAAGCGGGGTTGAAAGTGGCTACACCTTC	CASASGVESGYTF	-	TRBJ1-2	TRBV11-1	13	-
TGCGCCAGCAGCCATCCAATGGGACAGGGGGCGCTCTACGAGCAGTACTTC	CASSHPMGQGALYEQYF	-	TRBJ2-7	TRBV5-1	17	TRBD1
TGTGCCAGCAGCTCGCTACACGAGCAGTACTTC	CASSSLHEQYF	-	TRBJ2-7	TRBV3-1/TRBV3-2	11	-
TGTGCCAGCAGCATCTCTAGCGGGGGGGACAATGAGCAGTTCTTC	CASSISSGGDNEQFF	-	TRBJ2-1	TRBV7-2	15	TRBD2
TGTGCCACCCGAGAAAAATACGAGCAGTACTTC	CATREKYEQYF	-	TRBJ2-7	TRBV6-5	11	-
TGTGCCAGCAGTTCACCATCTCATAGGGACAGGGTCCACAATGAGCAGTTCTTC	CASSSPSHRDRVHNEQFF	-	TRBJ2-1	TRBV6-2/TRBV6-3	18	TRBD1
TGTGCCAGCTCACCACCGGGGCTAAGCACTGAAGCTTTCTTT	CASSPPGLSTEAFF	few	TRBJ1-1	TRBV18	14	-
TGTGCCAGCAGCTTAGACGGGGCCCAGCATTTT	CASSLDGAQHF	once	TRBJ1-5	TRBV7-9	11	-
TGTGCCAGCAGTTACGACAGGGAGAACACTGAAGCTTTCTTT	CASSYDRENTEAFF	-	TRBJ1-1	TRBV2	14	TRBD1
TGTGCCAGCAGCTTAGGTCCCCAGGGGGCCTACGAGCAGTACTTC	CASSLGPQGAYEQYF	-	TRBJ2-7	TRBV7-2	15	TRBD1
TGTGCCAGCAGCTTTCGACAGGTCTCTGGAAACACCATATATTTT	CASSFRQVSGNTIYF	-	TRBJ1-3	TRBV11-2	15	-
TGTGCCAGCAGTTTAGCCGGGGGGGAAAAACTGTTTTTT	CASSLAGGEKLFF	-	TRBJ1-4	TRBV12-3/TRBV12-4	13	-
TGTGCCAGCAGAGCAAACAACTATGGCTACACCTTC	CASRANNYGYTF	-	TRBJ1-2	TRBV2	12	-
TGCGCCAGCAGCTTGGACGGTAACACCGGGGAGCTGTTTTTT	CASSLDGNTGELFF	-	TRBJ2-2	TRBV5-1	14	-
TGCAGTGCTAGTGGGACAGGGCTTAATAATTCACCCCTCCACTTT	CSASGTGLNNSPLHF	-	TRBJ1-6	TRBV20-1	15	TRBD1
TGCGCCAGCAGCCAAGGATCCGCTATCCGCTCCTACAATGAGCAGTTCTTC	CASSQGSAIRSYNEQFF	-	TRBJ2-1	TRBV4-1	17	-
TGTGCCAGCAAGAGCGCAGATACGCAGTATTTT	CASKSADTQYF	-	TRBJ2-3	TRBV3-1/TRBV3-2	11	-
TGTGCCAGCAGCGGTGCGGGGGGTTACAATGAGCAGTTCTTC	CASSGAGGYNEQFF	-	TRBJ2-1	TRBV5-4	14	TRBD2